Each of the 27 T cell receptor beta chains below was sequenced from the same sample in a study of T-cell reconstitution after alpha-beta-depleted transplantation in children. Researchers prepared the TCRbeta library using unique molecular identifiers, the study reports. Via MiXCR, TCRdb re-called the PCR reads, giving one row per CDR3 protein. This sample yields around 580,000 distinct CDR3 sequences, of which 25% to 30% are seen a single time; just over 35% belongs to the top ten. The sample consisted of PBMCs, taken before TCRalphabeta/CD19-depleted stem cell transplant. The origin of the receptors is a boy younger than two with Wiskott-Aldrich syndrome, due to receive a stem cell transplant.

The V gene is TRBV20-1, the J gene TRBJ1-2, with D maybe TRBD1 (5 bases). The CDR3 runs 13 residues. Germline V gene sequence: CDR1 DFQATT, CDR2 SNEGSKA (reference sequence). The V end was cut by 3 bases, the J end by 5 bases, with 13 bases between. The CDR3 region has the DNA TGCAGTGCTAGTGGAGGGCAGGGATATGGCTACACCTTC. Translated, it gives CSASGGQGYGYTF.

This clonotype was seen a few times. The chain has TRBV3-1 and TRBJ2-3; D is undetermined. Germline values: CDR1 LGHDT, CDR2 YNNKEL (reference sequence). The CDR3 extends over 14 amino acids. Between the trimmed V and J ends, which lost 3 bases and 3 bases, there was a span of 10 bases. The CDR3 reads CASSQSIGTDTQYF. The CDR3 nucleotides are TGTGCCAGCAGCCAGTCGATTGGGACAGATACGCAGTATTTT.

This clonotype was found a few times. The V and J genes are TRBV29-1 and TRBJ2-5, with 7 bases matching TRBD1. V gave up 7 bases and J gave up 3 bases; unmatched junction bases: 5. The CDR3 is 12 amino acids. Germline CDR1 and CDR2: SQVTM and ANQGSEA. The chain's CDR3 is CSAQGTEETQYF. For the CDR3, the DNA is TGCAGCGCCCAGGGGACAGAAGAGACCCAGTACTTC.

DNA for the CDR3: TGCGCCAGCAGCAGACTAGCGGGAGAAATGGAGACCCAGTACTTC. Its translation: CASSRLAGEMETQYF. This rearrangement joins TRBV5-1 to TRBJ2-5; 12 nucleotides match TRBD2. The CDR3 is 15 amino acids. Germline V gene sequence: CDR1 SGHRS, CDR2 YFSETQ. J lost 5 bases, V lost 4 bases, and 6 bases had no gene match.

This clonotype was seen only once. This rearrangement joins TRBV6-6 to TRBJ1-1; the D is unclear. The CDR3 runs to 12 residues. V dropped 6 bases and J dropped 6 bases, with 11 bases sitting between them. The germline V gene has CDR1 MNHNY and CDR2 SVGAGI (reference sequence). This CDR3 reads CASRGGNAEAFF. CDR3 DNA sequence: TGTGCCAGCAGGGGAGGGAATGCTGAAGCTTTCTTT.

The chain is built from TRBV9 and TRBJ2-1, with 8 bases that match TRBD2. Germline V CDR1 and CDR2: SGDLS, YYNGEE. Trimming removed 3 bases from V and 5 bases from J; junction bases left unmatched: 4. The CDR3 totals 14 residues. The CDR3 protein is CASSAVTSDNEQFF. In nucleotides, the CDR3 is TGTGCCAGCAGCGCAGTGACTAGCGACAATGAGCAGTTCTTC.

Many counts were recorded for this clonotype. The chain uses TRBV20-1 and TRBJ2-5; 12 bases agree with TRBD2. The CDR3 has 15 amino acids. The germline CDR1 and CDR2 sequences are DFQATT and SNEGSKA (reference sequence). J was trimmed by 5 bases and V by 2 bases; bases with no gene match: 6. The CDR3 DNA follows: TGCAGTGCTAGACGACTAGCGGGAGCGAAGGAGACCCAGTACTTC. It is translated as CSARRLAGAKETQYF.

The chain is built from TRBV5-1 and TRBJ1-2, with a tentative D call TRBD1 (6 bases). CDR3 length equals 16 residues. Trimming shortened V by 0 bases and J by 4 bases, and 16 bases separated the two germline ends. Germline CDR1 and CDR2: SGHRS and YFSETQ. The CDR3 here is CASSLGAFGDIYGYTF. CDR3 in DNA: TGCGCCAGCAGCTTGGGGGCGTTTGGGGACATCTATGGCTACACCTTC.

This clonotype appeared a few times. This chain's CDR3 is CSARVLAGVETQYF. The CDR3 DNA follows: TGCAGTGCTAGAGTATTAGCGGGAGTAGAGACCCAGTACTTC. This chain links TRBV20-1 with TRBJ2-5, with 9 positions matching TRBD2. This CDR3 is built from 14 residues. The trim removed 1 base at V and 4 bases at J, leaving 4 bases unmatched. CDR1 is DFQATT, CDR2 SNEGSKA, per germline (reference sequence).

The chain carries TRBV5-1 and TRBJ1-5, with TRBD1 identical over 9 bases. V dropped 5 bases and J dropped 4; count of bases not matched to a gene: 13. The CDR3 covers 17 residues. CDR1 is SGHRS, CDR2 YFSETQ, per germline. This chain's CDR3 is CASSVGPGQGFNQPQHF. For the CDR3, the DNA is TGCGCCAGCAGTGTCGGTCCGGGACAGGGCTTTAATCAGCCCCAGCATTTT. Combining the CDR3 with reference TRBV5-1 and TRBJ1-5 gives the whole variable domain KAGVTQTPRYLIKTRGQQVTLSCSPISGHRSVSWYQQTPGQGLQFLFEYFSETQRNKGNFPGRFSGRQFSNSRSEMNVSTLELGDSALYLCASSVGPGQGFNQPQHFGDGTRLSIL.

The chain has TRBV4-1 and TRBJ1-2; D perhaps matches TRBD1 (5 bases). V lost 1 base and J 8 bases, leaving 20 bases between the germline ends. The germline V gene has CDR1 MGHRA and CDR2 YSYEKL. CDR3 length: 16 amino acids. CDR3 coding DNA: TGCGCCAGCAGCCAAGTTAGTGGGTCGGGGGTAAGCGGCTACACCTTC. Translated: CASSQVSGSGVSGYTF.

Note on this clonotype: A read error may produce the germline difference seen at one junction end. V usage is TRBV10-3 and J usage is TRBJ2-1; tentative D call: TRBD1 (6 bases). Germline V gives CDR1 ENHRY, CDR2 SYGVKD. This CDR3 region has 15 residues. This CDR3 reads CAISGPITGNNEHFF. The CDR3 DNA reads TGTGCCATCAGTGGACCAATAACAGGGAACAATGAGCATTTCTTC.

The chain is built from TRBV5-5 and TRBJ2-1; 9 nucleotides line up with TRBD2. V was clipped by 3 bases and J by 5 bases; unmatched bases: 6. CDR3 length: 15 amino acids. In germline, CDR1 is SGHKS, CDR2 YYEKEE (reference sequence). The CDR3 here is CASSWGASGNNEQFF. The DNA for the CDR3 is TGTGCCAGCAGCTGGGGGGCTAGCGGGAACAATGAGCAGTTCTTC. The full variable domain, rest sourced from reference TRBV5-5 and TRBJ2-1, is DAGVTQSPTHLIKTRGQQVTLRCSPISGHKSVSWYQQVLGQGPQFIFQYYEKEERGRGNFPDRFSARQFPNYSSELNVNALLLGDSALYLCASSWGASGNNEQFFGPGTRLTVL.

There are many counts of this clonotype. This chain connects TRBV6-1 to TRBJ2-3; 8 nucleotides agree with TRBD2. CDR1 and CDR2 from the germline V gene are MNHNS and SASEGT. With V trimmed by 5 bases and J by 6 bases, 7 bases remained unmatched. This CDR3 comprises 14 residues. CDR3 loop: CASSLGLAPDTQYF. CDR3 nucleotide sequence: TGTGCCAGCAGTCTTGGACTAGCCCCGGATACGCAGTATTTT.

V gene TRBV5-1 combines with J gene TRBJ2-1, with D possibly being TRBD1 (5 bases). V lost 1 base and J 8 bases, leaving 16 bases between the germline ends. Germline V CDR1 and CDR2: SGHRS, YFSETQ. This CDR3 has 15 residues. The CDR3 region has the DNA TGCGCCAGCAGCTTGACTTCCAGGGTGCGCGATGAGCAGTTCTTC. It codes for CASSLTSRVRDEQFF.

The chain carries TRBV7-9 and TRBJ1-1, with 10 positions matching TRBD1. The CDR3 runs 16 residues. The junction had 8 bases not matched to a gene; V was cut back by 6 bases and J by 1 base. CDR1 is SEHNR and CDR2 is FQNEAQ in the germline V gene (reference sequence). As DNA, the CDR3 is TGTGCCAGCAGATCCGGGACAGGGGTAAAGAACACTGAAGCTTTCTTT. Translation: CASRSGTGVKNTEAFF.

The rearrangement uses TRBV5-1 and TRBJ1-2, with D perhaps TRBD1 (5 bases). V was cut by 0 bases and J by 7 bases, with 16 bases left in between. The CDR3 consists of 15 residues. Germline V gene data show CDR1 as SGHRS and CDR2 as YFSETQ. CDR3: CASSLEAGGTGGYTF. The CDR3, as DNA: TGCGCCAGCAGCTTGGAGGCGGGAGGAACAGGTGGCTACACCTTC.

On this clonotype: Its ends do not fully match the called genes, so a read error is possible. The gene calls are TRBV7-2 and TRBJ2-5, with a possible D match to TRBD1 (7 bases). The CDR3 runs to 15 residues. Germline V gives CDR1 SGHTA, CDR2 FQGNSA. This chain's CDR3 is CASSQPRGESETQYF. The CDR3 nucleotides are TGTGCCAGCAGCCAACCCAGGGGGGAGTCAGAGACCCAGTACTTT.

In this sample, this clonotype turned up a few times. The chain combines TRBV20-1 with TRBJ2-7; TRBD2 matches at 9 bases. The CDR3 totals 15 residues. J lost 5 bases, V lost 2 bases, and 10 bases had no gene match. Germline V gene lookup returns CDR1 DFQATT and CDR2 SNEGSKA (reference sequence). CDR3 coding DNA: TGCAGTGCTAGACGCAAAGCGGGAGGTTTCGACGAGCAGTACTTC. Its protein is CSARRKAGGFDEQYF.

As for this clonotype: Sequence at one end of the junction differs from germline and may be a read error. The rearrangement uses TRBV20-1 and TRBJ2-2; D call uncertain. The germline gives CDR1 DFQATT, CDR2 SNEGSKA (reference sequence). The CDR3 spans 14 residues. CDR3 residues: CSARDPSNAGELFF. The CDR3 bases are TGCAGTGCTAGAGATCCCTCGAACGCCGGGGAGCTGTTTTTT.

This clonotype was seen only a few times. The gene calls are TRBV7-2 and TRBJ2-1; 10 nucleotides agree with TRBD2. The CDR3 spans 16 residues. Losses at the gene ends were 2 bases for V and 7 bases for J; bases not matched to a gene: 8. CDR1 is SGHTA, CDR2 FQGNSA, per germline. CDR3 region: CASSLQAGGPSNEQFF. CDR3 DNA sequence: TGTGCCAGCAGCTTACAAGCGGGAGGGCCGAGTAATGAGCAGTTCTTC.

This clonotype was recorded a few times. J is TRBJ2-3 and V is TRBV20-1; no clear D gene. Per germline, CDR1 DFQATT and CDR2 SNEGSKA (reference sequence). The CDR3 is made up of 11 amino acids. V lost 6 bases and J lost 6, with 10 bases in between. The CDR3 here is CSAANRDTQYF. The CDR3, as DNA: TGCAGTGCCGCGAACCGCGATACGCAGTATTTT.

There are a few counts of this clonotype. The V and J genes are TRBV5-1 and TRBJ2-5; D gene uncertain. The germline V gene has CDR1 SGHRS and CDR2 YFSETQ. This CDR3 is built from 12 residues. V was cut by 5 bases and J by 5 bases, with 10 bases left in between. CDR3 sequence reads: CASSVGSETQYF. The CDR3 bases are TGCGCCAGCAGTGTTGGGTCCGAGACCCAGTACTTC.

V usage is TRBV5-5 and J usage is TRBJ2-3; TRBD1 matches at 9 bases. Unmatched junction bases numbered 4, after V lost 3 bases and J lost 2 bases. The CDR3 runs 15 residues. Germline CDR1 is SGHKS and CDR2 is YYEKEE (reference sequence). This chain's CDR3 is CASSWGQGYTDTQYF. CDR3 coding DNA: TGTGCCAGCAGCTGGGGACAGGGCTACACAGATACGCAGTATTTT.

This clonotype was detected a few times. The genes are TRBV29-1 and TRBJ2-7; D ambiguous. CDR3 length: 10 residues. V was trimmed by 4 bases and J by 6 bases, leaving 7 bases between them. Germline-derived CDR1 and CDR2 are SQVTM and ANQGSEA. The CDR3 here is CSVVKGEQYF. CDR3 DNA: TGCAGCGTTGTGAAGGGCGAGCAGTACTTC.

The sample holds a few counts of this clonotype. The J gene is TRBJ2-2, the V gene TRBV10-3; D may match TRBD1 or TRBD2 (5 bases each). The germline gives CDR1 ENHRY, CDR2 SYGVKD. V was pared by 4 bases and J by 4 bases, with 16 bases between. CDR3 length equals 16 residues. CDR3 bases: TGTGCCATCAGTGCTGGGGGACCCGCGGCCACCGGGGAGCTGTTTTTT. Amino acids: CAISAGGPAATGELFF.

This clonotype came up once. The V and J genes are TRBV29-1 and TRBJ2-3; tentatively, D is TRBD1 (6 bases). With 5 bases removed from V and 3 bases from J, the gap between germline ends came to 21 bases. CDR1 SQVTM and CDR2 ANQGSEA come from the germline V gene. The CDR3 is 16 amino acids. In DNA, the CDR3 is TGCAGCGTTACCCCAGGGGATGGCGTGGGGACAGATACGCAGTATTTT. It is translated as CSVTPGDGVGTDTQYF.